The 11 T cell receptor beta chains in this list originate from one sample, sequenced in a study of blood T cell repertoires in COVID-19. Some clones are missing from TCRdb's copy, which holds only in-frame ones; the method was immunoSEQ multiplex PCR. The top ten clones hold approximately 13% of a sample with about 240,000 clones, roughly 82% of them seen once. The sequenced sample consisted of peripheral blood. The receptors stem from a man at least 80 years old with acute or convalescent COVID-19.

A word on this clone: The junction does not match germline at one end; this may be a read error. V usage is TRBV7-7 and J usage is TRBJ2-5, with 9 bases matching TRBD1. From germline, CDR1 is SSHAT and CDR2 FNYEAQ (reference sequence). CDR3 length: 13 amino acids. The CDR3 region is CASSGTGKETQYF. The CDR3 bases are TGTGCTAGCAGCGGGACAGGGAAAGAGACCCAGTACTTC.

This chain connects TRBV24-1 to TRBJ2-1; D is undetermined. The CDR3 has 16 amino acids. Germline V gene data show CDR1 as KGHDR and CDR2 as SFDVKD. V shed 0 bases and J shed 0 bases, with 8 bases lying between them. The chain's CDR3 is CATSDLLSSSYNEQFF. In DNA, the CDR3 is TGTGCCACCAGTGATTTGCTTAGCAGCTCCTACAATGAGCAGTTCTTC.

This chain connects TRBV25-1 to TRBJ1-4, with 10 bases lining up with TRBD1. CDR1 and CDR2 (germline): MGHDK, SYGVNS. V dropped 6 bases and J dropped 8; count of bases not matched to a gene: 12. The CDR3 has 16 amino acids. The CDR3 sequence is CASSHPLGQGWEKLFF. The CDR3 DNA is TGTGCCAGCAGCCATCCCCTGGGACAGGGGTGGGAAAAACTGTTTTTT. Combining the CDR3 with reference TRBV25-1 and TRBJ1-4 gives the whole variable domain EADIYQTPRYLVIGTGKKITLECSQTMGHDKMYWYQQDPGMELHLIHYSYGVNSTEKGDLSSESTVSRIRTEHFPLTLESARPSHTSQYLCASSHPLGQGWEKLFFGSGTQLSVL.

V gene TRBV24-1 combines with J gene TRBJ1-1; D unresolved. Trimming stripped 3 bases from V and 8 bases from J, with 18 bases between. Germline CDR1 KGHDR, CDR2 SFDVKD. This CDR3 is 15 amino acids long. The CDR3 sequence: CATSDPTAGANEAFF. The CDR3 DNA reads TGTGCCACCAGTGATCCAACCGCGGGAGCTAACGAAGCTTTCTTT.

The chain has TRBV7-9 and TRBJ2-1; D remains unclear. Germline assignment: CDR1 SEHNR and CDR2 FQNEAQ (reference sequence). The germline V and J ends were trimmed by 6 bases and 5 bases, with 11 bases remaining between them. The length of the CDR3 is 13 residues. CDR3 bases: TGTGCCAGCAGTCCAACTGTTGACAATGAGCAGTTCTTC. Encoded protein: CASSPTVDNEQFF.

This chain links TRBV3-1 (or the pseudogene TRBV3-2) with TRBJ1-5; 9 nucleotides line up with TRBD1. The V segment lost 4 bases and the J segment 6 bases; nucleotides outside the gene matches: 7. CDR1 is LGHDT and CDR2 is YNNKEL in the germline V gene (reference sequence). This CDR3 has 15 residues. The CDR3 DNA is TGTGCCAGCAGCCGGGGACAGGGTCGATCTCAGCCCCAGCATTTT. Amino acid sequence: CASSRGQGRSQPQHF.

This sequence joins TRBV5-1 and TRBJ2-2, with 7 bases fitting TRBD2. The V gene end was trimmed by 6 bases and the J gene end by 2 bases; junction bases not matched to a gene: 7. The CDR3 runs to 15 residues. The germline gives CDR1 SGHRS, CDR2 YFSETQ. CDR3 residues: CASISVAGNTGELFF. In DNA, the CDR3 is TGCGCCAGCATATCAGTAGCGGGTAACACCGGGGAGCTGTTTTTT.

This sequence joins TRBV5-1 and TRBJ2-7; D remains unclear. The CDR3 is 12 amino acids. The V and J ends lost 4 bases and 9 bases respectively, with 14 bases between them. Germline lookup yields CDR1 SGHRS and CDR2 YFSETQ. DNA of the CDR3: TGCGCCAGCAGCCCTGGGTCTGGAGTGCAGTACTTC. Its protein product is CASSPGSGVQYF.

The V gene is TRBV19, the J gene TRBJ2-1; 10 nucleotides align to TRBD2. The CDR3 totals 16 residues. After removal of 7 bases from V and 3 bases from J, the junction contained 9 bases not matched to a gene. Looked up from germline, CDR1 is LNHDA and CDR2 is SQIVND (reference sequence). The DNA for the CDR3 is TGTGCCAGTACCAAGCAGCGGGGGGGCGGCTACAATGAGCAGTTCTTC. Its protein product is CASTKQRGGGYNEQFF.

The V call is TRBV3-1 (or the pseudogene TRBV3-2), the J call TRBJ1-4, with unresolved D. V was trimmed by 4 bases and J by 4 bases, leaving 19 bases between them. Germline loops: CDR1 LGHDT, CDR2 YNNKEL (reference sequence). The CDR3 contains 17 residues. CDR3 residues: CASSPPSYRKRNEKLFF. CDR3 coding DNA: TGTGCCAGCAGCCCCCCCTCTTACCGCAAGCGTAATGAAAAACTGTTTTTT.

The chain links TRBV25-1 to TRBJ1-1; D perhaps matches TRBD1 (5 bases). The CDR3 spans 14 residues. Deletions cut 2 bases from V and 4 bases from J, with 11 bases between. Germline V gene lookup returns CDR1 MGHDK and CDR2 SYGVNS. For the CDR3, the DNA is TGTGCCAGCAGTGAACGGGGGAGGGTCACTGAAGCTTTCTTT. This codes for CASSERGRVTEAFF. Full variable domain (remainder filled in from reference TRBV25-1 and TRBJ1-1): EADIYQTPRYLVIGTGKKITLECSQTMGHDKMYWYQQDPGMELHLIHYSYGVNSTEKGDLSSESTVSRIRTEHFPLTLESARPSHTSQYLCASSERGRVTEAFFGQGTRLTVV.